The 31 T cell receptor beta chains given below trace back to one sample, sequenced in a study of cytomegalovirus exposure and HLA in healthy donors. This PCR relied on a set of 60 Vbeta primers and 13 Jbeta primers. Produced via immunoSEQ multiplex PCR; TCRdb's table is partial and in-frame only. Of some 130,000 clones in the sample, more than 70% were seen once. The sequenced sample was PBMCs. The receptors derive from a human donor in good health.

The CDR3 bases are TGTGCCAGCAGCGGGGCAGGACTAGCGCCGAGCTCCTACAATGAGCAGTTCTTC. This translates into CASSGAGLAPSSYNEQFF. J is TRBJ2-1 and V is TRBV9, with 9 bases that match TRBD2. The CDR3 sequence is 18 residues long. J lost 0 bases, V lost 3 bases, and 10 bases had no gene match. CDR1 and CDR2 from the germline V gene are SGDLS and YYNGEE.

The V call is TRBV7-9, the J call TRBJ2-7, with TRBD2 matching 9 bases. The V gene end was trimmed by 5 bases and the J gene end by 1 base; junction bases not matched to a gene: 15. The CDR3 spans 18 residues. Germline CDR1 reads SEHNR; CDR2 reads FQNEAQ (reference sequence). The CDR3 sequence is CASSPTSSGVRRSYEQYF. The CDR3 DNA reads as TGTGCCAGCAGCCCTACCTCTAGCGGGGTACGTAGGTCCTACGAGCAGTACTTC.

The chain is built from TRBV4-1 and TRBJ1-5; 11 bases fit TRBD1. In germline, CDR1 is MGHRA, CDR2 YSYEKL. Trimming at V came to 4 bases and at J to 5 bases, leaving 7 bases not matched to a gene. The CDR3 covers 16 residues. CDR3 nucleotides: TGCGCCAGCAGCCCGATGGACAGGGGGCACGATCAGCCCCAGCATTTT. As protein: CASSPMDRGHDQPQHF.

CDR3 loop: CASSSLPGQGLYEQYF. For the CDR3, the DNA is TGTGCCAGCAGTTCCTTACCGGGACAGGGGCTGTACGAGCAGTACTTC. This chain connects TRBV6-7 to TRBJ2-7, with 10 bases fitting TRBD1. TRBV6-7 carries the ORF label, with uncertain function. The trim removed 4 bases at V and 4 bases at J, leaving 10 bases unmatched. The CDR3 spans 16 residues.

The chain joins TRBV6-1 to TRBJ1-5, with 10 bases that match TRBD1. The junction had 5 bases not matched to a gene; V was cut back by 6 bases and J by 6 bases. The CDR3 runs to 14 residues. Per the germline V gene, CDR1 is MNHNS and CDR2 is SASEGT. CDR3 region: CASSGDRGGQPQHF. CDR3 sequence (DNA): TGTGCCAGCAGCGGGGACAGGGGCGGTCAGCCCCAGCATTTT.

This chain links TRBV6-4 with TRBJ1-2; 10 positions agree with TRBD1. This CDR3 comprises 15 residues. Germline V lookup: CDR1 MRHNA, CDR2 SNTAGT. Trimming took 2 bases from V and 6 from J; bases not matched to a gene: 6. The CDR3 DNA reads TGTGCCAGCAGTGACCCCGGGACAGGGGTTGATGGCTACACCTTC. Translation: CASSDPGTGVDGYTF.

The J gene is TRBJ1-5, the V gene TRBV4-1, with 9 bases lining up with TRBD1. Trimming cost V 4 bases and J 7 bases; bases outside gene matches: 5. The CDR3 totals 14 residues. CDR1 is MGHRA, CDR2 YSYEKL, per germline. The CDR3 sequence: CASSLQGAGQPQHF. The CDR3, as DNA: TGCGCCAGCAGCCTACAGGGGGCTGGGCAGCCCCAGCATTTT.

The chain has TRBV28 and TRBJ2-7; TRBD1 is a possible D gene (6 bases). CDR1 MDHEN and CDR2 SYDVKM come from the germline V gene. This CDR3 comprises 14 residues. Trimming took 6 bases from V and 7 from J, leaving 19 bases between them. In DNA, the CDR3 is TGTGCCAGCAGCTGGACAGTAACTTTGGGGGAGCAGTACTTC. Translating it yields CASSWTVTLGEQYF. The full variable domain, in which reference TRBV28 and TRBJ2-7 provide the parts outside the CDR3, is DVKVTQSSRYLVKRTGEKVFLECVQDMDHENMFWYRQDPGLGLRLIYFSYDVKMKEKGDIPEGYSVSREKKERFSLILESASTNQTSMYLCASSWTVTLGEQYFGPGTRLTVT.

This clone was seen a single time. This rearrangement joins TRBV7-2 to TRBJ1-4, with a tentative D call TRBD1 (5 bases). With 0 bases removed from V and 6 bases from J, the gap between germline ends came to 11 bases. The V gene's germline CDR1 is SGHTA and CDR2 FQGNSA. This CDR3 spans 15 amino acids. The CDR3 DNA reads as TGTGCCAGCAGCTTAGCGTTAGGGGTTGATGAAAAACTGTTTTTT. Protein: CASSLALGVDEKLFF.

The chain links TRBV7-6 to TRBJ1-1; TRBD1 is a possible D gene (5 bases). Germline CDR1 reads SGHVS; CDR2 reads FNYEAQ. Trimming pared 1 base from V and 2 bases from J, leaving 8 bases between. The CDR3 totals 14 residues. For the CDR3, the DNA is TGTGCCAGCAGCTTAGGGGGCAGAAACACTGAAGCTTTCTTT. Translation: CASSLGGRNTEAFF.

The V call is TRBV7-9, the J call TRBJ1-2; D is uncertain. This CDR3 is 10 amino acids long. Germline V gene data show CDR1 as SEHNR and CDR2 as FQNEAQ (reference sequence). V was pared by 5 bases and J by 13 bases, with 11 bases between. The CDR3 DNA sequence: TGTGCCAGCAGCCTAGGGCAGTTCACCTTC. Protein product: CASSLGQFTF.

This chain links TRBV7-6 with TRBJ1-2; no clear D gene. V lost 4 bases to trimming and J lost 7 bases, with 10 bases between them. CDR1 SGHVS and CDR2 FNYEAQ come from the germline V gene. The CDR3 has 12 residues. The CDR3 DNA reads TGTGCCAGCAGCTCCGACTTAGGTGGCTACACCTTC. Translating it yields CASSSDLGGYTF.

V usage is TRBV6-6 and J usage is TRBJ1-2, with D possibly being TRBD1 (6 bases). There are 15 residues in the CDR3. CDR1 and CDR2 (germline): MNHNY, SVGAGI (reference sequence). Trimming shortened V by 10 bases and J by 4 bases, and 22 bases separated the two germline ends. CDR3: CATGRGGGNVYGYTF. The CDR3 DNA follows: TGTGCCACCGGGCGGGGGGGCGGAAACGTCTATGGCTACACCTTC.

This chain joins TRBV29-1 and TRBJ2-5; 8 nucleotides match TRBD1. The J call may be mistaken, given a closer DNA end match to TRBJ2-7. The V gene's germline CDR1 is SQVTM and CDR2 ANQGSEA. CDR3 length: 17 amino acids. Here the CDR3 reads CSVDLDYGTGVSYEQYF. The CDR3, as DNA: TGCAGCGTTGATCTGGATTACGGGACAGGTGTCTCCTACGAGCAGTACTTC.

The rearrangement uses TRBV14 and TRBJ1-5; D call uncertain. V gave up 4 bases and J gave up 5 bases, with 21 bases separating them. CDR1 is SGHDN and CDR2 is FVKESK in the germline V gene. The CDR3 covers 17 residues. The CDR3, as DNA: TGTGCCAGCAGCCTCCCGAGGGTTTCAAGTTTTGATCAGCCCCAGCATTTT. Translation gives CASSLPRVSSFDQPQHF.

The CDR3 protein is CASRASGHGYTF. The DNA of the CDR3 is TGTGCCAGCAGGGCGTCAGGGCATGGCTACACCTTC. The chain uses TRBV6-1 and TRBJ1-2, with D tentatively TRBD1 (5 bases). CDR1 is MNHNS and CDR2 is SASEGT in the germline V gene. The CDR3 length is 12 residues. V was cut by 6 bases and J by 6 bases, with 11 bases left in between.

V and J are TRBV27 and TRBJ1-2, with 10 bases that match TRBD1. J was trimmed by 6 bases and V by 5 bases; bases with no gene match: 9. The CDR3 has 15 residues. Germline lookup yields CDR1 MNHEY and CDR2 SMNVEV (reference sequence). This chain's CDR3 is CASSPAGDRGNGYTF. CDR3 coding DNA: TGTGCCAGCAGTCCGGCCGGGGACAGGGGTAATGGCTACACCTTC.

The J gene is TRBJ1-1, the V gene TRBV6-6; possibly TRBD1 for D (6 bases). This CDR3 has 15 residues. Deletions cut 0 bases from V and 0 bases from J, with 8 bases between. Germline V gene data show CDR1 as MNHNY and CDR2 as SVGAGI (reference sequence). CDR3 residues: CASSYSGALNTEAFF. DNA for the CDR3: TGTGCCAGCAGTTACTCGGGGGCTTTGAACACTGAAGCTTTCTTT.

This rearrangement joins TRBV19 to TRBJ2-2, with TRBD1 as a possible D gene (7 bases). Germline V CDR1 and CDR2: LNHDA, SQIVND (reference sequence). The CDR3 has 18 amino acids. Trimming took 3 bases from V and 2 from J, leaving 19 bases between them. CDR3 bases: TGTGCCAGTAGTATGGCGGCGGGACAGCCGACCAACACCGGGGAGCTGTTTTTT. This codes for CASSMAAGQPTNTGELFF.

V and J are TRBV6-6 and TRBJ1-1; a possible D gene is TRBD1 (5 bases). The V and J ends lost 6 bases and 0 bases respectively, with 17 bases between them. The germline CDR1 and CDR2 sequences are MNHNY and SVGAGI (reference sequence). The CDR3 has 16 residues. The CDR3, as DNA: TGTGCCAGCAGCCTTGGTTTGGACACCATGAACACTGAAGCTTTCTTT. Protein: CASSLGLDTMNTEAFF.

This rearrangement joins TRBV7-8 to TRBJ2-5; D gene uncertain. This CDR3 has 13 amino acids. Trimming pared 4 bases from V and 4 bases from J, leaving 10 bases between. CDR1 SGHVS and CDR2 FQNEAQ come from the germline V gene. In nucleotides, the CDR3 is TGTGCCAGCAGCTACGTCACGGTAGAGACCCAGTACTTC. Protein product: CASSYVTVETQYF.

The V call is TRBV6-6, the J call TRBJ1-1, with TRBD1 matching 10 bases. V dropped 6 bases and J dropped 8; count of bases not matched to a gene: 6. The CDR3 runs to 13 residues. The germline gives CDR1 MNHNY, CDR2 SVGAGI (reference sequence). As DNA, the CDR3 is TGTGCCAGCAGACCCCGACAGGGGGCCGAAGCTTTCTTT. It codes for CASRPRQGAEAFF.

The chain joins TRBV5-1 to TRBJ1-2, with unresolved D. Deletions cut 2 bases from V and 4 bases from J, with 9 bases between. Germline V CDR1 and CDR2: SGHRS, YFSETQ. The CDR3 is 13 residues long. The CDR3: CASSFSQSYGYTF. The CDR3 DNA sequence: TGCGCCAGCAGCTTTAGCCAGTCCTATGGCTACACCTTC.

This clone was seen only once. The chain joins TRBV27 to TRBJ2-5, with a possible D match to TRBD1 (6 bases). The DNA end lines up better with TRBJ2-7; the J call may be wrong. CDR1 MNHEY and CDR2 SMNVEV come from the germline V gene (reference sequence). This CDR3 comprises 16 residues. The DNA of the CDR3 is TGTGCCAGCAGTTTATCGGGGACACAAACACCCTACGAGCAGTACTTC. Amino acid sequence: CASSLSGTQTPYEQYF.

The chain joins TRBV4-1 to TRBJ2-1; a weak D match, TRBD1 (6 bases). Germline V gives CDR1 MGHRA, CDR2 YSYEKL. Trimming took off 2 bases at V and 0 bases at J, with 17 bases between the two ends. CDR3 length equals 18 residues. The CDR3 DNA follows: TGCGCCAGCAGCCAATGGGAGCTGGGGGCCAGCTCCTACAATGAGCAGTTCTTC. Its protein is CASSQWELGASSYNEQFF.

CDR3 loop: CASSPNRGEQYF. DNA for the CDR3: TGTGCCAGCAGCCCCAACAGGGGCGAGCAGTACTTC. The V call is TRBV6-1, the J call TRBJ2-7, with TRBD1 matching 7 bases. The CDR3 spans 12 residues. The junction had 5 bases not matched to a gene; V was cut back by 6 bases and J by 6 bases. Germline values: CDR1 MNHNS, CDR2 SASEGT.

The chain couples TRBV5-1 to TRBJ2-7; 7 bases line up with TRBD1. Trimming cost V 4 bases and J 5 bases; bases outside gene matches: 3. This CDR3 spans 12 amino acids. Germline assignment: CDR1 SGHRS and CDR2 YFSETQ. CDR3 coding DNA: TGCGCCAGCAGCATAGGGGGCGACGAGCAGTACTTC. Translation: CASSIGGDEQYF. The full variable domain, with the rest looked up from reference TRBV5-1 and TRBJ2-7, is KAGVTQTPRYLIKTRGQQVTLSCSPISGHRSVSWYQQTPGQGLQFLFEYFSETQRNKGNFPGRFSGRQFSNSRSEMNVSTLELGDSALYLCASSIGGDEQYFGPGTRLTVT.

This clone was seen a single time. The chain recombines TRBV5-1 with TRBJ1-1; tentatively, D is TRBD1 (5 bases). This CDR3 is 15 amino acids long. The germline V gene has CDR1 SGHRS and CDR2 YFSETQ. The V and J ends lost 0 bases and 4 bases respectively, with 13 bases between them. The CDR3 bases are TGCGCCAGCAGCTTGGTGTGGGGGGTCGGCACTGAAGCTTTCTTT. This gives the protein CASSLVWGVGTEAFF.

In its sample, this clone was seen a few times. The gene calls are TRBV6-5 and TRBJ1-6, with D maybe TRBD1 (5 bases). The length of the CDR3 is 15 residues. The V gene lost 0 bases and the J gene lost 9 bases, with 12 bases spanning the gap. Per germline, CDR1 MNHEY and CDR2 SVGAGI. CDR3 region: CASSYSPTVASPLHF. CDR3 sequence (DNA): TGTGCCAGCAGTTACTCTCCGACAGTGGCTTCACCCCTCCACTTT.

V gene TRBV18 combines with J gene TRBJ1-4; TRBD1 matches 11 bases. Germline V gene data show CDR1 as KGHSH and CDR2 as LQKENI. The CDR3 covers 18 residues. The trim removed 3 bases at V and 3 bases at J, leaving 9 bases unmatched. CDR3 DNA: TGTGCCAGCTCACCCAAGCCCCGGGACAGGGGGGCTAATGAAAAACTGTTTTTT. Protein product: CASSPKPRDRGANEKLFF.

The J gene is TRBJ1-2, the V gene TRBV29-1; D remains ambiguous. V was cut by 1 base and J by 5 bases, with 14 bases left in between. Looked up from germline, CDR1 is SQVTM and CDR2 is ANQGSEA. CDR3 length: 14 residues. The CDR3 coding sequence is TGCAGCGTTGAAGTCCCGCCCGCAGAATATGGCTACACCTTC. Translated: CSVEVPPAEYGYTF.